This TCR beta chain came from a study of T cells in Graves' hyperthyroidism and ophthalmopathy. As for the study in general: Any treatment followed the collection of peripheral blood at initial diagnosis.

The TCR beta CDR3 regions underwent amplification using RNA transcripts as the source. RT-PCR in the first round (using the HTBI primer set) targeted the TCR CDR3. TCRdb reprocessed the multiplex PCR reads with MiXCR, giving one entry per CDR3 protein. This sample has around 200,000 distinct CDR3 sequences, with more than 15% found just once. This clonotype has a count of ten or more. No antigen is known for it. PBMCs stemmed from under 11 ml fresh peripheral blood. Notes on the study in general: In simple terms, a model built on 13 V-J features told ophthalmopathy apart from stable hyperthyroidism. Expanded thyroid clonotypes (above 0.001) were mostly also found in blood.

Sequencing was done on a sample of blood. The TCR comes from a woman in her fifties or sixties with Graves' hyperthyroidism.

DNA for the CDR3: TGTGCCAGCAGCCCTAACCGGGACACCAGGGGCCAGTACTTC. Translation gives CASSPNRDTRGQYF. The J gene is TRBJ2-5, the V gene TRBV7-6; weak D call: TRBD1 (6 bases). This CDR3 has 14 residues. CDR1 is SGHVS, CDR2 FNYEAQ, per germline. The V end lost 5 bases, the J end lost 10 bases, and 20 bases lay between the germline ends. Supplemented by reference TRBV7-6 and TRBJ2-5, the full variable domain reads GAGVSQSPRYKVTKRGQDVALRCDPISGHVSLYWYRQALGQGPEFLTYFNYEAQQDKSGLPNDRFSAERPEGSISTLTIQRTEQRDSAMYRCASSPNRDTRGQYFGPGTRLLVL.